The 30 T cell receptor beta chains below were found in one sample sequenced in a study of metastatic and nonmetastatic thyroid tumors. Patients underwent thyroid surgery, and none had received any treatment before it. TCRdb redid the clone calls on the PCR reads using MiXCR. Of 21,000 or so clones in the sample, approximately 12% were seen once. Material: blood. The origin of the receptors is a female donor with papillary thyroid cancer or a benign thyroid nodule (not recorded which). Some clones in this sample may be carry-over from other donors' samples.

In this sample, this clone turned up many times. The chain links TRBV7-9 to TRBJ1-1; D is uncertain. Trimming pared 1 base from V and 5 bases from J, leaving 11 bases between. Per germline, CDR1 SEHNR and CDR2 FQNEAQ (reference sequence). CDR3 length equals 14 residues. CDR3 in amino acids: CASSLGQMRTEAFF. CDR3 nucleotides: TGTGCCAGCAGCTTAGGACAAATGAGGACTGAAGCTTTCTTT.

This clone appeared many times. Written as DNA, the CDR3 is TGTGCCAGCAGCTTGGAACCGGGCTACGGTGCCGGGGAGCTGTTTTTT. This encodes CASSLEPGYGAGELFF. J is TRBJ2-2 and V is TRBV5-6; D not certain. Germline CDR1 is SGHDT and CDR2 is YYEEEE. The CDR3 is 16 amino acids. Trimming took 0 bases from V and 6 from J, leaving 15 bases between them.

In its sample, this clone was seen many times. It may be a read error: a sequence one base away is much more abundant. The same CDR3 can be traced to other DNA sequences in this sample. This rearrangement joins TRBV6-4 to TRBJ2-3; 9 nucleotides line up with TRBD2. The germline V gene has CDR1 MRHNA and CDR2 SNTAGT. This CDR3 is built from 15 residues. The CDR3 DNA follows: TGCGCCAGCAGTGACAGGACTAGCGGCACAGATACGCAGTATTTT. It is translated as CASSDRTSGTDTQYF.

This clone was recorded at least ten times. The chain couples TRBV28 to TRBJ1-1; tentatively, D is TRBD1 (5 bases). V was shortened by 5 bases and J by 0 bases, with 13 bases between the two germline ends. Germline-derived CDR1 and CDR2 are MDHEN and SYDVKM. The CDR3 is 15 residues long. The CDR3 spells CASSRNRQLNTEAFF. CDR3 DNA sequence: TGTGCCAGCAGTCGTAACCGACAGCTGAACACTGAAGCTTTCTTT.

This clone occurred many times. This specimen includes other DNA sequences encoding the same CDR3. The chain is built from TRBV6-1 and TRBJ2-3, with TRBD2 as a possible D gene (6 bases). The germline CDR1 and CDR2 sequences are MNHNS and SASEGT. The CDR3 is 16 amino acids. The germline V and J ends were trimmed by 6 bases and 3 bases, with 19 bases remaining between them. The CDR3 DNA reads TGTGCCAGCAGCCACGTGGGGGGTTCGAGAACAGATACGCAGTATTTT. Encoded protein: CASSHVGGSRTDTQYF.

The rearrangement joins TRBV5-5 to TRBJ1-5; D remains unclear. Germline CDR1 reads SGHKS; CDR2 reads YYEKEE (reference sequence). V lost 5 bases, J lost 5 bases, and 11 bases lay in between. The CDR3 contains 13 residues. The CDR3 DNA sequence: TGTGCCAGCAGTAAAGACTTGTATCAGCCCCAGCATTTT. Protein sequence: CASSKDLYQPQHF.

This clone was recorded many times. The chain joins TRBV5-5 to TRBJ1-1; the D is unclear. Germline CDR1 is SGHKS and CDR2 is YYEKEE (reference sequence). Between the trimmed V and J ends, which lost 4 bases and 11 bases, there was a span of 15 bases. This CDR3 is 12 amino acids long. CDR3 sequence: CASSPQSGKAFF. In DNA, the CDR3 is TGTGCCAGCAGCCCTCAATCGGGGAAGGCTTTCTTT.

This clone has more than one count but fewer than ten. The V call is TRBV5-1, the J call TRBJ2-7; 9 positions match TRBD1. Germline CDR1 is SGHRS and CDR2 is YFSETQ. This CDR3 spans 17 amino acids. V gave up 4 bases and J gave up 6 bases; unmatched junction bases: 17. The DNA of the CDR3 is TGCGCCAGCAGCCACCCCGTCTGGGGACAGGGTCGCGTCGAGCAGTACTTC. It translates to CASSHPVWGQGRVEQYF.

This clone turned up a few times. The CDR3 DNA reads as TGTGCCAGCAGTCTTTACAGGGAAGTGGGAAACACCATATATTTT. The encoded protein is CASSLYREVGNTIYF. This chain connects TRBV6-1 to TRBJ1-3, with D maybe TRBD1 (6 bases). The germline V gene encodes CDR1 MNHNS and CDR2 SASEGT. Trimming pared 5 bases from V and 4 bases from J, leaving 15 bases between. The CDR3 extends over 15 amino acids.

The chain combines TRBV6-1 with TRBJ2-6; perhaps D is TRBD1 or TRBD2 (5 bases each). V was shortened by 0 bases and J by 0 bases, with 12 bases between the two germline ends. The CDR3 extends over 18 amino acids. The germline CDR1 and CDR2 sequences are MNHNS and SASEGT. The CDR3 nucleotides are TGTGCCAGCAGTGAAGCGCTTCAGGGACCCTCTGGGGCCAACGTCCTGACTTTC. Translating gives CASSEALQGPSGANVLTF.

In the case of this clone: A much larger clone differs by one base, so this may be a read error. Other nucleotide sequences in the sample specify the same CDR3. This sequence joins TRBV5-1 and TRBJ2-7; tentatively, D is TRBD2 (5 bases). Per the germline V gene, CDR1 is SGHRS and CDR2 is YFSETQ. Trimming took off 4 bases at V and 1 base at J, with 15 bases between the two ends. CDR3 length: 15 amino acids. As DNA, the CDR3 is TGCGCCAGCAGCCCTACCGAGGCGGGTTCCTACGAGCAGTACTTC. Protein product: CASSPTEAGSYEQYF.

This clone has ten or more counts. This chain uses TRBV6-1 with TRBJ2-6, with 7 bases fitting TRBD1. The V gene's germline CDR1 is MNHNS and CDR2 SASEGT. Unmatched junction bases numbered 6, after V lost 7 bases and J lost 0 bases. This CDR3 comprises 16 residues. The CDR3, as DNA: TGTGCCAGCACCTTGACAGGGAGCTCTGGGGCCAACGTCCTGACTTTC. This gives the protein CASTLTGSSGANVLTF.

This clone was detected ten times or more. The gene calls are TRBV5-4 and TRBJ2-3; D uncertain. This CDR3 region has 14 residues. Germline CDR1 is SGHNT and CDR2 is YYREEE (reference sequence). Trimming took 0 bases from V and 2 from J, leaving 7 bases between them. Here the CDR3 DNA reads TGTGCCAGCAGCTTGGGGCTTAACACAGATACGCAGTATTTT. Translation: CASSLGLNTDTQYF.

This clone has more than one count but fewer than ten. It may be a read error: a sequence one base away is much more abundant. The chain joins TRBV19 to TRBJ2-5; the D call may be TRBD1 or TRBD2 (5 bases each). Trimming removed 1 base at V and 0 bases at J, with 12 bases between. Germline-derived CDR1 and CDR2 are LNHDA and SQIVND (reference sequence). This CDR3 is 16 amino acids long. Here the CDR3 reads CASSIVTRGYQETQYF. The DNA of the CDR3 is TGTGCCAGTAGTATAGTCACACGGGGCTACCAAGAGACCCAGTACTTC.

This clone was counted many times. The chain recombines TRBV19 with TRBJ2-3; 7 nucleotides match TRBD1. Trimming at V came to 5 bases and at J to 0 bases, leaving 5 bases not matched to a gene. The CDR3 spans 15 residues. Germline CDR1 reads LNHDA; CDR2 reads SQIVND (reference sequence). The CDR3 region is CASSPRQGSTDTQYF. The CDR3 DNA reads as TGTGCCAGTAGTCCCAGACAGGGTAGCACAGATACGCAGTATTTT. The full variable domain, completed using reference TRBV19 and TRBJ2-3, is DGGITQSPKYLFRKEGQNVTLSCEQNLNHDAMYWYRQDPGQGLRLIYYSQIVNDFQKGDIAEGYSVSREKKESFPLTVTSAQKNPTAFYLCASSPRQGSTDTQYFGPGTRLTVL.

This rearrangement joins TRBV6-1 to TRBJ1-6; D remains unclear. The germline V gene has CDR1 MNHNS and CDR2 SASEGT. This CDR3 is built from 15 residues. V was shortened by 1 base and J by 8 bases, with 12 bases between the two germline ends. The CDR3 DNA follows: TGTGCCAGCAGTGAAGGGTTAGGAGGTTATTCACCCCTCCACTTT. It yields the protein CASSEGLGGYSPLHF.

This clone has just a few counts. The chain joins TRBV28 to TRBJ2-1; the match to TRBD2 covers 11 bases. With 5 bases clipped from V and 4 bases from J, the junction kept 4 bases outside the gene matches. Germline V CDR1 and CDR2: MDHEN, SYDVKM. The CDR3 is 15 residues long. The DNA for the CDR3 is TGTGCCAGCAGTCAAACTAGCGGGAGATACAATGAGCAGTTCTTC. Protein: CASSQTSGRYNEQFF.

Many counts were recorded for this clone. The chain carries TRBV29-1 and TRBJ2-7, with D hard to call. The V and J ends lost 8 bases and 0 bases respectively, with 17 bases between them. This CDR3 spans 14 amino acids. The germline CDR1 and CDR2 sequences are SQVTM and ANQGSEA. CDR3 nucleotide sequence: TGCAGCATTGTCCGTGGAGCCCCCTCCTACGAGCAGTACTTC. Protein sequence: CSIVRGAPSYEQYF.

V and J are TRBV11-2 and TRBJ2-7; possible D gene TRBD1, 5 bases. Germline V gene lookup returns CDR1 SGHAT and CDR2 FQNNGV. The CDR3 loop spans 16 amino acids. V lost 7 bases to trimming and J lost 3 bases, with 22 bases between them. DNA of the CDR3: TGTGCCAGCATCCCCTACGGTACATTAGACAGCTACGAGCAGTACTTC. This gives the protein CASIPYGTLDSYEQYF.

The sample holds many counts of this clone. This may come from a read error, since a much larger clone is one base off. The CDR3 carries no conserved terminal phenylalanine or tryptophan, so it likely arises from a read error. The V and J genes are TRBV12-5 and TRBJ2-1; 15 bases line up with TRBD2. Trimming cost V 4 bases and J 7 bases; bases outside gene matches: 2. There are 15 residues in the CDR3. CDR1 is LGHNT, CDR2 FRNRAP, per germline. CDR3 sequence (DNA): TGTGCTAGTGGTTGGGGACTAGCGGGGGGAAATGAGCAGTTCATC. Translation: CASGWGLAGGNEQFI.

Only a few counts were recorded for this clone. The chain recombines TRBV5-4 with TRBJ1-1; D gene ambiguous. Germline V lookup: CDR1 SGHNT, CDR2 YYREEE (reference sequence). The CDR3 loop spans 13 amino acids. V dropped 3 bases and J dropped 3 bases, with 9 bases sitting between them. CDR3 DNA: TGTGCCAGCAGCTCAGTCAAGGACACTGAAGCTTTCTTT. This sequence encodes CASSSVKDTEAFF.

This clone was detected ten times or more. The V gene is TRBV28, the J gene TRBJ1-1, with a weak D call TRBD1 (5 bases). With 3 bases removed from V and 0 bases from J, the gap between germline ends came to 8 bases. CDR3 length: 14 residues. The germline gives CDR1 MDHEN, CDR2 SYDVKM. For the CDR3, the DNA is TGTGCCAGCAGTTTGGGGGAAATGAACACTGAAGCTTTCTTT. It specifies CASSLGEMNTEAFF.

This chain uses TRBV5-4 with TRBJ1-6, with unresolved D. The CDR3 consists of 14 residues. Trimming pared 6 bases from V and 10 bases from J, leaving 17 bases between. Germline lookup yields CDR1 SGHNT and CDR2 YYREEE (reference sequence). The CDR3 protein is CASIYLEVGSPLHF. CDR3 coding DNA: TGTGCCAGCATCTACCTGGAGGTAGGATCACCCCTCCACTTT.

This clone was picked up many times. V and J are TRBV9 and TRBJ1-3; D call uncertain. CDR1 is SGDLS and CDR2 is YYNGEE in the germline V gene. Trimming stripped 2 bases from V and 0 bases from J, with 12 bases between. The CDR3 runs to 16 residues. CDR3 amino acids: CASSVGYRSSGNTIYF. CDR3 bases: TGTGCCAGCAGCGTTGGTTACAGATCCTCTGGAAACACCATATATTTT. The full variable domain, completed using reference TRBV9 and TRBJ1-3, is DSGVTQTPKHLITATGQRVTLRCSPRSGDLSVYWYQQSLDQGLQFLIQYYNGEERAKGNILERFSAQQFPDLHSELNLSSLELGDSALYFCASSVGYRSSGNTIYFGEGSWLTVV.

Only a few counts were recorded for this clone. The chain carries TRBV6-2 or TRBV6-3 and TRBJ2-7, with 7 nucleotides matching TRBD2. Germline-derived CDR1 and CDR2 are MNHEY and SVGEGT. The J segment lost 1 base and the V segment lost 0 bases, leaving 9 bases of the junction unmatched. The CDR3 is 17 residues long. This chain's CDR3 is CASSYSIGGGGSYEQYF. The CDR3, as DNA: TGTGCCAGCAGTTACTCTATAGGTGGGGGGGGTTCCTACGAGCAGTACTTC.

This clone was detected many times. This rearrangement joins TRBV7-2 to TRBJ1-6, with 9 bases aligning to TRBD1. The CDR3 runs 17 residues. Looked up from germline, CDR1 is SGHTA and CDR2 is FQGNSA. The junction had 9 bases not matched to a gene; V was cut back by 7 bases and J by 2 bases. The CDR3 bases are TGTGCCAGCAAAGAAGCCGGGACAGGGACCTATAATTCACCCCTCCACTTT. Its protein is CASKEAGTGTYNSPLHF.

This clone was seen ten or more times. CDR3 coding DNA: TGTGCCAGCAGTGAAGTCTCCGGGACAGGGATCGAGCAGTACTTC. Translated, it gives CASSEVSGTGIEQYF. The V and J genes are TRBV2 and TRBJ2-7, with 9 bases identical to TRBD1. The trim removed 1 base at V and 6 bases at J, leaving 7 bases unmatched. CDR1 is SNHLY, CDR2 FYNNEI, per germline. This CDR3 has 15 amino acids.

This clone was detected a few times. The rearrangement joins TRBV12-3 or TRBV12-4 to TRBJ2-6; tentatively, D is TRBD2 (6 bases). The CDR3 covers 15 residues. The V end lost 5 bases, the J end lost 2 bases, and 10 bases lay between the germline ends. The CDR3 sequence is CASSTRGTGANVLTF. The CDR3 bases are TGTGCCAGCAGTACTCGGGGGACTGGGGCCAACGTCCTGACTTTC.

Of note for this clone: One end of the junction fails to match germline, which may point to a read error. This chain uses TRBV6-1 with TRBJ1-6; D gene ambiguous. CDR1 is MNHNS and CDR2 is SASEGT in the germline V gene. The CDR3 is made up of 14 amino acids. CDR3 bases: TGTGCCAGCACCTACCAGATTCACAATTCACCCCTCCAATTT. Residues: CASTYQIHNSPLQF.

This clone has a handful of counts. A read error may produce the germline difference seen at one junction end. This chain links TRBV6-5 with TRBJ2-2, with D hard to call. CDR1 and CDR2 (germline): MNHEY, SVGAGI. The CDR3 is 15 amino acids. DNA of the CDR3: TGTGCCAGCAGTTTTACTTGGACGAACACCGGTGAGCTTTTTTTT. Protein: CASSFTWTNTGELFF.